This entry concerns a single TCR beta chain. Its matching antigen is unknown. The data were taken from a study of memory CD4+ T cells and cytomegalovirus serostatus. Clones were read by immunoSEQ multiplex PCR, and TCRdb kept only the in-frame ones, dropping some. The data contain around 25,000 clones, 70% to 80% of them singletons. Whole-study results and caveats: Suggested: most of the CMV-linked TCR signature lies in CD4+ memory cells. A US-trained random forest predicted CMV serostatus with median AUC around 0.91. Of roughly 180 reported CMV TCRbeta sequences, under 70 were found in memory CD4+ repertoires.

The CDR3 covers 10 residues. Single viable CD3+CD4+CD8-CD45RO+ cells were sorted as the memory CD4+ T cells. Specimen: memory CD4+ T cells from blood. The chain uses TRBV21-1 and TRBJ2-7; the D segment call TRBD1 is taken from the table without a DNA check. TRBV21-1 is a listed pseudogene. The clonotype originates from an adult in good health and CMV-seronegative. The CDR3, as DNA: TGTGCCAGCAGCCCGACAGGCTTGCACTTC. This translates into CASSPTGLHF.